This TCR beta chain was found in a study of tumor-infiltrating lymphocytes in primary liver carcinoma. General observations from the study: It was tumor-adjacent and tumor-blood pairs that overlapped less than tumor region pairs did. Tumors had a top-250-clone fraction that was significantly higher than blood (p = 0.039).

The input was 500 ng total RNA; TCR beta cDNA was made from it with a constant-region primer. ARM-PCR was slightly modified, and three nested multiplex PCR rounds with it gave rise to the TCR beta libraries. Primers for the first two PCR rounds were TRBV1-TRBV30 forward primers and a C-beta reverse primer (approximately 9 cycles per round). TCRdb re-called the multiplex PCR reads with MiXCR, one entry per CDR3 protein. The sample holds about 310,000 distinct CDR3 sequences; around 50% are singletons and the top ten take about 17%. There are 14 residues in the CDR3. For blood RNA, unsorted whole blood served as the source, and germline DNA was extracted too. This clonotype came up a few times. Antigen unknown. A much larger clone lies a single base off, so this may be a read error.

This TCR derives from a woman aged 30 to 39 with primary liver carcinoma and hepatitis B virus infection. The V gene is TRBV12-3 or TRBV12-4, the J gene TRBJ2-7; TRBD1 matches at 11 bases. Specimen: peripheral blood. The CDR3 loop is CASGLGTGGYEQYF. DNA of the CDR3: TGTGCCAGCGGTTTAGGGACAGGGGGCTACGAGCAGTACTTC.